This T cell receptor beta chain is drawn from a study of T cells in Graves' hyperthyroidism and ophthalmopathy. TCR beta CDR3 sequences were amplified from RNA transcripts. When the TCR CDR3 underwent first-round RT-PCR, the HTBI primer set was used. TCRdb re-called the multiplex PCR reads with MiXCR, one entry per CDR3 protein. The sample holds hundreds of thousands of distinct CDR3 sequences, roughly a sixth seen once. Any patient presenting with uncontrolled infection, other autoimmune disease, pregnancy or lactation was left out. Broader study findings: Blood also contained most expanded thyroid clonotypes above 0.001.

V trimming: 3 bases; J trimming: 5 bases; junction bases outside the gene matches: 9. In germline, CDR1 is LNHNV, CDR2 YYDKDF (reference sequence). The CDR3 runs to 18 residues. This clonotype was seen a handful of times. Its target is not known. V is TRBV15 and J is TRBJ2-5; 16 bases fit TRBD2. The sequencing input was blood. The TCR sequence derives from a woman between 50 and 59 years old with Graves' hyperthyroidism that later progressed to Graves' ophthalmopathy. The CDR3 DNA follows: TGTGCCACCAGCAGGGGACTAGCGGGGGGGTCTACTGAGGAGACCCAGTACTTC. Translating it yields CATSRGLAGGSTEETQYF.